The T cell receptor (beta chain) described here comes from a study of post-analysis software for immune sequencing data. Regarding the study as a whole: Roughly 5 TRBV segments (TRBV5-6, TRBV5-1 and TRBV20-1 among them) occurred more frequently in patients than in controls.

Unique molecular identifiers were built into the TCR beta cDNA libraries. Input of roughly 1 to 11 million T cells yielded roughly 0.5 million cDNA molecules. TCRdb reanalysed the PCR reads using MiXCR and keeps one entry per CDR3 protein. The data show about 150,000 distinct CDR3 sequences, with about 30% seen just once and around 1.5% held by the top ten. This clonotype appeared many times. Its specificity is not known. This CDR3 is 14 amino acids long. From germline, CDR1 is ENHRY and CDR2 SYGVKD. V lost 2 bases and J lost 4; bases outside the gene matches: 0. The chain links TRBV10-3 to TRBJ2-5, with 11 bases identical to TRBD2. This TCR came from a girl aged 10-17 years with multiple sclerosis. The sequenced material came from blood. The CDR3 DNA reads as TGTGCCATCAGTGAGGGACTAGCGGGAGAGACCCAGTACTTC. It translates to CAISEGLAGETQYF.